Presented here are 9 T cell receptor beta chains from one specimen sequenced in a study of beta chain features in type 1 diabetes. Sequencing targeted expressed TCRB transcripts, as all isolated RNA had been reverse transcribed. The table came from immunoSEQ multiplex PCR; TCRdb's copy has only in-frame clones and leaves some out. The sample holds over 600,000 clones; roughly an eighth are singletons and the top ten take 0.095% to 0.15%. Overall study results and limits: Moderately but significantly shorter TCRB CDR3s were found in Type 1 diabetes patients in all four CD4+ subsets.

Their specific antigens are unknown. Sequencing input: naive CD4+ T cells from blood. The source of these receptors is a man younger than 40 with type 1 diabetes.

Here the CDR3 DNA reads TGTGCCAGCGAATTAGGACAGGGTGGCACTGAAGCTTTCTTT. Residues: CASELGQGGTEAFF. The rearrangement uses TRBV2 and TRBJ1-1; TRBD1 matches 8 bases. The germline gives CDR1 SNHLY, CDR2 FYNNEI. With 8 bases clipped from V and 4 bases from J, the junction kept 9 bases outside the gene matches. The CDR3 runs to 14 residues.

The rearrangement links TRBV2 to TRBJ1-2, with D perhaps TRBD1 (5 bases). V was cut by 7 bases and J by 6 bases, with 15 bases left in between. Germline CDR1 is SNHLY and CDR2 is FYNNEI. The CDR3 has 13 residues. CDR3: CASIRIAGNGYTF. CDR3 DNA: TGTGCCAGCATCCGAATAGCAGGGAATGGCTACACCTTC.

This clone has only one observation. The chain employs TRBV20-1 and TRBJ1-4; D not certain. Germline V gene lookup returns CDR1 DFQATT and CDR2 SNEGSKA (reference sequence). The CDR3 totals 11 residues. The CDR3 reads CTLKSHEKLFF. CDR3 nucleotides: TGCACCTTGAAATCACATGAAAAACTGTTTTTT.

This clone was detected only a few times. This chain joins TRBV18 and TRBJ1-2; D is perhaps TRBD1 (6 bases). CDR1 and CDR2 (germline): KGHSH, LQKENI. The CDR3 covers 15 residues. Between the trimmed V and J ends, which lost 3 bases and 4 bases, there was a span of 15 bases. The CDR3 protein is CASSPRTGTLYGYTF. The CDR3 region has the DNA TGTGCCAGCTCACCCCGAACCGGGACACTCTATGGCTACACCTTC.

The chain carries TRBV5-1 and TRBJ1-2, with D perhaps TRBD1 (5 bases). Trimming removed 0 bases at V and 7 bases at J, with 13 bases between. Germline lookup yields CDR1 SGHRS and CDR2 YFSETQ. The CDR3 covers 14 residues. The CDR3: CASSLAVGASGYTF. CDR3 coding DNA: TGCGCCAGCAGCTTGGCCGTAGGGGCGAGTGGCTACACCTTC.

In this sample, this clone turned up a few times. This chain uses TRBV21-1 with TRBJ2-2; no DNA check was done on the table's D call, TRBD2. TRBV21-1 constitutes a pseudogene. CDR3 length: 13 residues. As DNA, the CDR3 is TGTGCCAGCAGCAAACGTAGCACCGGGGAGCTGTTTTTT. Translation: CASSKRSTGELFF.

The J gene is TRBJ1-4, the V gene TRBV7-9; TRBD1 matches 7 bases. The V segment lost 2 bases and the J segment 0 bases; nucleotides outside the gene matches: 3. Germline lookup yields CDR1 SEHNR and CDR2 FQNEAQ (reference sequence). The CDR3 is made up of 16 amino acids. The CDR3 DNA sequence: TGTGCCAGCAGCTTAACAGGGGCGGCAACTAATGAAAAACTGTTTTTT. Translating it yields CASSLTGAATNEKLFF.

This chain uses TRBV2 with TRBJ2-1, with no clear D. CDR1 and CDR2 from the germline V gene are SNHLY and FYNNEI. The CDR3 runs to 14 residues. Trimming removed 6 bases from V and 8 bases from J, with 17 bases in between. CDR3 residues: CASSLSPQIDEQFF. CDR3 nucleotides: TGTGCCAGCAGCTTGTCGCCCCAGATCGATGAGCAGTTCTTC.

The chain recombines TRBV18 with TRBJ1-5; D unresolved. V lost 5 bases, J lost 1 base, and 18 bases lay in between. Germline CDR1 reads KGHSH; CDR2 reads LQKENI. CDR3 length: 17 amino acids. The CDR3 spells CASSASKGYGSNQPQHF. The CDR3 bases are TGTGCCAGCTCAGCCTCTAAGGGATACGGGAGCAATCAGCCCCAGCATTTT.